Sequencing of this TCR beta chain was carried out in a study of human T cells and chemical hapten exposure. In the study overall: Recorded diagnoses among the mostly female patients were alopecia areata, totalis or universalis. Study-wide results and limits: Expanded TCRs created a significantly greater count of big CDR3 similarity clusters than controls did. With regard to DPC sensitization, TCRs above 1 in 1000 frequency did not change.

Time point defined: patch test 2, 6 weeks after DPC sensitization. Treatment denoted: therapeutic diphenylcyclopropenone sensitization with weekly scalp DPC. Samples of blood were obtained prior to the application of each patch test. As to this clonotype: Its antigen remains unidentified.

TCRdb reprocessed the RACE reads with MiXCR, giving one entry per CDR3 protein. The top ten hold 4.5% to 6% of the sample, which has around 360,000 distinct CDR3 sequences, about 6.3% seen once. The V gene lost 4 bases and the J gene lost 1 base, with 10 bases spanning the gap. The length of the CDR3 is 14 residues. Germline V CDR1 and CDR2: SGHTA, FQGNSA. The material was whole blood, obtained in connection with sensitization to the hapten diphenylcyclopropenone (DPC). The rearrangement uses TRBV7-2 and TRBJ1-1; unclear D gene. This receptor was identified in a woman between 18 and 29 years old with alopecia areata. Some clones in this sample may be carry-over from other donors' samples. CDR3 nucleotide sequence: TGTGCCAGCAGCTCCCTATGGCCGAACACTGAAGCTTTCTTT. Encoded protein: CASSSLWPNTEAFF.